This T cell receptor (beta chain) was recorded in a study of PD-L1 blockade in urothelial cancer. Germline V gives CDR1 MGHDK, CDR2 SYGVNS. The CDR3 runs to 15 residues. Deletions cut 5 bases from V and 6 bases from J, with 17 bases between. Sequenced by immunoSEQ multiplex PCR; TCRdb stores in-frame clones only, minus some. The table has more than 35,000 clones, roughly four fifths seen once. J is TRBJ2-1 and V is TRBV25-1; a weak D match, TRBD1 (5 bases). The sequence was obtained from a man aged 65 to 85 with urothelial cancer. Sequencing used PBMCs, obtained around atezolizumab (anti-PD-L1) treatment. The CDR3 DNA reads TGTGCCAGCAGTCTTTTCCAGGGAAAAGGCAATGAGCAGTTCTTC. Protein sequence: CASSLFQGKGNEQFF.